This section outlines one T cell receptor beta chain sequence together with its context. This sample is part of a study of T cell responses to AZD1222 COVID-19 vaccine. The method was immunoSEQ multiplex PCR; TCRdb's version includes in-frame clones alone and lacks a portion of them. This sample has 40,000 to 45,000 clones, with roughly 77% found just once. Between the trimmed V and J ends, which lost 3 bases and 12 bases, there was a span of 15 bases. Germline V gene data show CDR1 as MGHRA and CDR2 as YSYEKL. The CDR3 is made up of 13 amino acids. The sequence came from an adult who received the MenACWY meningococcal vaccine as a control. This sample comprised peripheral blood, obtained 28 days after the second dose of the MenACWY control vaccine. This rearrangement joins TRBV4-1 to TRBJ2-1; D gene uncertain. DNA for the CDR3: TGCGCCAGCAGCCACGGACCCGTCAAGACGCAGTTCTTC. This sequence encodes CASSHGPVKTQFF.